This TCR beta chain was found in a study of blood T cells in healthy people across ages. Study-wide background: Through template switching, about one barcoded beta molecule was captured per two T cells, as measured in model experiments.

This clonotype came up many times. What it binds is unknown. A J-beta primer mix and a sample-barcoded 5' primer were used in a second PCR of roughly 6 to 11 cycles. TCRdb re-derived calls from the 5' RACE reads in MiXCR, one entry per CDR3 protein. The sample contains hundreds of thousands of distinct CDR3 sequences, roughly 43% of which appear only once. General study findings and limits: In long-lived donors, naive CD4+ cell counts and diversity exceeded those of aged donors.

Germline V CDR1 and CDR2: SGHTA, FQGNSA. The CDR3 runs to 14 residues. Trimming took off 1 base at V and 4 bases at J, with 10 bases between the two ends. V and J are TRBV7-2 and TRBJ2-5; weak D call: TRBD1 (7 bases). The specimen was blood. This TCR came from a woman aged 55-69 years in good health. The CDR3 reads CASSLDRGGETQYF. The DNA of the CDR3 is TGTGCCAGCAGCTTAGACAGGGGAGGAGAGACCCAGTACTTC.